A single sample gave rise to the 16 T cell receptor beta chains below, sequenced in a study of T cell responses to AZD1222 COVID-19 vaccine. Sequencing was performed with immunoSEQ multiplex PCR; in TCRdb, only in-frame clones are kept and a portion is missing. The sample comprises 100,000 to 150,000 clones, approximately 91% of which are singletons, and around 1% rests with the top ten. The sample in question was peripheral blood, obtained 28 days after the second AZD1222 dose. These receptors originate from an adult who received the AZD1222 COVID-19 vaccine.

This clone has just a few counts. The rearrangement links TRBV19 to TRBJ2-2, with D tentatively TRBD2 (5 bases). The germline V and J ends were trimmed by 3 bases and 5 bases, with 16 bases remaining between them. This CDR3 comprises 16 residues. Germline loops: CDR1 LNHDA, CDR2 SQIVND (reference sequence). In nucleotides, the CDR3 is TGTGCCAGTAGTATCTCGGGGTATCCTCGTACCGGGGAGCTGTTTTTT. Protein: CASSISGYPRTGELFF.

This chain links TRBV7-9 with TRBJ1-1; 7 bases align to TRBD1. Germline V gene data show CDR1 as SEHNR and CDR2 as FQNEAQ (reference sequence). The ends lost 8 bases at V and 7 bases at J; junction bases unmatched: 1. This CDR3 comprises 10 residues. CDR3 nucleotide sequence: TGTGCCAGCGGGGACAGTGAAGCTTTCTTT. It is translated as CASGDSEAFF.

The V gene is TRBV19, the J gene TRBJ1-3; D not resolved. V dropped 1 base and J dropped 5 bases, with 9 bases sitting between them. The CDR3 sequence is 14 residues long. In germline, CDR1 is LNHDA, CDR2 SQIVND (reference sequence). CDR3 DNA sequence: TGTGCCAGTAGTATAGCATTGAGCCGAAACACCATATATTTT. This gives the protein CASSIALSRNTIYF.

This clone was seen more than once but under ten times. The DNA of the CDR3 is TGCGCCAGCAGCTTACCCAATCTACTGGGAGAGACCCAGTACTTC. The encoded protein is CASSLPNLLGETQYF. The chain joins TRBV5-1 to TRBJ2-5; D not resolved. There are 15 residues in the CDR3. V lost 2 bases and J lost 4, with 15 bases in between. Germline values: CDR1 SGHRS, CDR2 YFSETQ.

This clone occurred once. The chain links TRBV5-1 to TRBJ2-1, with TRBD2 identical over 8 bases. Germline V CDR1 and CDR2: SGHRS, YFSETQ. The ends lost 0 bases at V and 9 bases at J; junction bases unmatched: 14. CDR3 size: 17 residues. CDR3 DNA: TGCGCCAGCAGCTTGGAGCGCGCTGTCGGACTAGCAGGTGAGCAGTTCTTC. This sequence encodes CASSLERAVGLAGEQFF.

V is TRBV2 and J is TRBJ1-6, with 7 bases that match TRBD1. Germline V gene lookup returns CDR1 SNHLY and CDR2 FYNNEI. V shed 11 bases and J 11 bases; nucleotides not matched to a gene: 15. The CDR3 totals 14 residues. In DNA, the CDR3 is TGTGCCGGAGGGTCGGGACAGCCGGGGGCACCCCTCCACTTT. It translates to CAGGSGQPGAPLHF.

The chain uses TRBV12-3 or TRBV12-4 and TRBJ2-6; D not certain. CDR3 length equals 13 residues. The V and J ends lost 1 base and 12 bases respectively, with 10 bases between them. The CDR3 DNA follows: TGTGCCAGCAGTTTAGACCCAGCTCCCGTCCTGACTTTC. Its translation is CASSLDPAPVLTF.

J is TRBJ1-5 and V is TRBV10-3, with 9 bases matching TRBD1. The germline gives CDR1 ENHRY, CDR2 SYGVKD. The CDR3 spans 14 residues. V lost 6 bases and J lost 5; bases outside the gene matches: 5. As DNA, the CDR3 is TGTGCCATCAGCCGGACAGGGGTTGATCAGCCCCAGCATTTT. Its protein product is CAISRTGVDQPQHF.

The genes are TRBV19 and TRBJ2-3, with 15 bases aligning to TRBD2. The CDR3 consists of 16 residues. Germline V gene sequence: CDR1 LNHDA, CDR2 SQIVND (reference sequence). V gave up 3 bases and J gave up 5 bases; unmatched junction bases: 3. The DNA of the CDR3 is TGTGCCAGTAGTATGGGACTAGCGGGAGGAGTAGATACGCAGTATTTT. Translated: CASSMGLAGGVDTQYF.

As DNA, the CDR3 is TGTGCCAGCAGCCGTCCCCCTGGGCGGCCCCAGCATTTT. Its translation: CASSRPPGRPQHF. The rearrangement links TRBV6-2 or TRBV6-3 to TRBJ1-5, with no clear D. In germline, CDR1 is MNHEY, CDR2 SVGEGT. The CDR3 runs 13 residues. The V end lost 6 bases, the J end lost 9 bases, and 15 bases lay between the germline ends.

V gene TRBV5-6 combines with J gene TRBJ1-5, with D hard to call. V dropped 1 base and J dropped 6 bases, with 5 bases sitting between them. There are 12 residues in the CDR3. Germline V gene sequence: CDR1 SGHDT, CDR2 YYEEEE. CDR3 nucleotides: TGTGCCAGCAGCTTGTATGCTCAGCCCCAGCATTTT. Translating gives CASSLYAQPQHF.

The rearrangement joins TRBV5-4 to TRBJ2-3; no reliable D call. Between the trimmed V and J ends, which lost 0 bases and 14 bases, there was a span of 16 bases. Germline lookup yields CDR1 SGHNT and CDR2 YYREEE (reference sequence). The CDR3 has 13 amino acids. The DNA for the CDR3 is TGTGCCAGCAGCTTGGGAGGTCCCCGGTCCCGGTATTTT. Its protein product is CASSLGGPRSRYF.

This chain connects TRBV6-5 to TRBJ2-2, with D tentatively TRBD2 (6 bases). Germline-derived CDR1 and CDR2 are MNHEY and SVGAGI. Trimming left V 8 bases short and J 4 bases short, with 8 bases between. This CDR3 comprises 12 residues. CDR3 nucleotides: TGTGCCAGCCTGGGAGGCACCGGGGAGCTGTTTTTT. Amino acid sequence: CASLGGTGELFF.

A few counts support this clone. The rearrangement joins TRBV19 to TRBJ1-1; D unresolved. This CDR3 contains 14 residues. The V gene lost 4 bases and the J gene lost 4 bases, with 13 bases spanning the gap. Germline lookup yields CDR1 LNHDA and CDR2 SQIVND (reference sequence). The DNA of the CDR3 is TGTGCCAGTAGTAAGTCCGGTTTGAGCACTGAAGCTTTCTTT. It specifies CASSKSGLSTEAFF.

The chain uses TRBV3-1 (or the pseudogene TRBV3-2) and TRBJ2-7, with TRBD2 matching over 11 bases. With V trimmed by 5 bases and J by 2 bases, 5 bases remained unmatched. The CDR3 has 15 residues. Germline-derived CDR1 and CDR2 are LGHDT and YNNKEL (reference sequence). In nucleotides, the CDR3 is TGTGCCAGCAGCAAAGGGACTAGCGGAACCTACGAGCAGTACTTC. This gives the protein CASSKGTSGTYEQYF.

V is TRBV27 and J is TRBJ2-5; the D gene is possibly TRBD1 (5 bases). Looked up from germline, CDR1 is MNHEY and CDR2 is SMNVEV (reference sequence). The germline V and J ends were trimmed by 5 bases and 5 bases, with 12 bases remaining between them. The CDR3 runs to 13 residues. The CDR3 coding sequence is TGTGCCAGCAGTCTCAGGGATCGGGAGACCCAGTACTTC. It is translated as CASSLRDRETQYF.